The clone carrying this T cell receptor (beta chain) occurred once. Its antigen is undetermined. Measured with immunoSEQ multiplex PCR; TCRdb has only the in-frame clones, and not every one. The sample consists of around 40,000 clones, approximately 86% of them appearing once. Trimming removed 1 base from V and 7 bases from J; junction bases left unmatched: 7. CDR1 and CDR2 from the germline V gene are LNHDA and SQIVND (reference sequence). This CDR3 is 15 amino acids long. This sample stems from a study of OX40 agonist ivuxolimab in advanced cancers. Study-level findings and limits: Dose levels from 0.1 to 3.0 mg/kg saw CD4+ and CD8+ blood T cells expand clonally by week 6.

The sequence was collected from an adult with an advanced solid tumor such as melanoma, head and neck, liver or kidney cancer. The sequencing here drew on CD4+ or CD8+ T cells sorted from blood, taken in a trial of the OX40 agonist ivuxolimab. The rearrangement uses TRBV19 and TRBJ2-5; 9 bases map to TRBD2. The chain's CDR3 is CASSIVIAGEGTQYF. The DNA of the CDR3 is TGTGCCAGTAGTATAGTTATAGCGGGAGAGGGGACCCAGTACTTC. The full variable domain, its missing parts supplied by reference TRBV19 and TRBJ2-5, is DGGITQSPKYLFRKEGQNVTLSCEQNLNHDAMYWYRQDPGQGLRLIYYSQIVNDFQKGDIAEGYSVSREKKESFPLTVTSAQKNPTAFYLCASSIVIAGEGTQYFGPGTRLLVL.